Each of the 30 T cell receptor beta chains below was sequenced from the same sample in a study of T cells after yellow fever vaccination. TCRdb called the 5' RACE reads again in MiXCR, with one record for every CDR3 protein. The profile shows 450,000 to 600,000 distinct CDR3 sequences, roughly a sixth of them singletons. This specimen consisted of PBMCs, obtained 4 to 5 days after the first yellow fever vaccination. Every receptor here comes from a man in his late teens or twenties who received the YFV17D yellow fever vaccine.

CDR3 in DNA: TGTGCCAGCAGCCCCTACGGACAGACGAATTATTCTAGCACAGATACGCAGTATTTT. It translates to CASSPYGQTNYSSTDTQYF. The V gene is TRBV7-3, the J gene TRBJ2-3; weak D call: TRBD1 (6 bases). With 5 bases removed from V and 0 bases from J, the gap between germline ends came to 24 bases. Germline V gene lookup returns CDR1 SGHTA and CDR2 FQGTGA. The CDR3 length is 19 residues.

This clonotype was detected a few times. This CDR3 is CASSSGTYEQYV. Here the CDR3 DNA reads TGTGCCAGCAGTTCGGGGACCTACGAGCAGTACGTC. The chain links TRBV12-3 or TRBV12-4 to TRBJ2-7; a possible D gene is TRBD2 (5 bases). The CDR3 has 12 amino acids. V was clipped by 4 bases and J by 2 bases, with 6 bases between them.

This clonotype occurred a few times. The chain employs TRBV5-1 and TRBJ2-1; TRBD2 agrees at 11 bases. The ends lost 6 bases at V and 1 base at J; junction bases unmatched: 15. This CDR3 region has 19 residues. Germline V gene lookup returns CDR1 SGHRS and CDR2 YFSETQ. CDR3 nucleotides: TGCGCCAGCACGCGGACGGGTACTAGCGGGGGTCTGTCCTACAATGAGCAGTTCTTC. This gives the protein CASTRTGTSGGLSYNEQFF. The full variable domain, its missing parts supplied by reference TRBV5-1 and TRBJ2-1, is KAGVTQTPRYLIKTRGQQVTLSCSPISGHRSVSWYQQTPGQGLQFLFEYFSETQRNKGNFPGRFSGRQFSNSRSEMNVSTLELGDSALYLCASTRTGTSGGLSYNEQFFGPGTRLTVL.

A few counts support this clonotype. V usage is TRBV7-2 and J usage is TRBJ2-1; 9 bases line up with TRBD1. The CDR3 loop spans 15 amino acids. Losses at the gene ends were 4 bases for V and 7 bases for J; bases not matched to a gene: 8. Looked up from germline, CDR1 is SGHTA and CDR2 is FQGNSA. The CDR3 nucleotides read TGTGCCAGCAGCTACGGACAGGGGATGTTAAATGAGCAGTTCTTC. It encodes CASSYGQGMLNEQFF.

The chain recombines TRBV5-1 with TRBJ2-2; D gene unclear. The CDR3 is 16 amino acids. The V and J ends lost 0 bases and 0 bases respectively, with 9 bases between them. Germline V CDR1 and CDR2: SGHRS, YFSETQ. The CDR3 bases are TGCGCCAGCAGCTTGGACGGCAGGACGAACACCGGGGAGCTGTTTTTT. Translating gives CASSLDGRTNTGELFF.

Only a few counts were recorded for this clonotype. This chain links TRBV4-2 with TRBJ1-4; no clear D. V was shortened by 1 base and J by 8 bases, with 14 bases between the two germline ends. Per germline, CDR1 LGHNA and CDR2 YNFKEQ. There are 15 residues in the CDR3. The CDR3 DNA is TGTGCCAGCAGCCAAGTTCTAGAGGTTCGCGAAAAACTGTTTTTT. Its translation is CASSQVLEVREKLFF.

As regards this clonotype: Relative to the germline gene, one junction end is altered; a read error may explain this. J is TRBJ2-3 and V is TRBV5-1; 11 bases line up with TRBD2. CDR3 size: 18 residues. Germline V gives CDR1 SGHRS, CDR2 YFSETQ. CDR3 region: CASSPLAGGLLRTDTLYF. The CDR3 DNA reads TGCGCCAGCAGCCCCCTAGCGGGGGGACTATTGCGCACAGATACGCTGTATTTT.

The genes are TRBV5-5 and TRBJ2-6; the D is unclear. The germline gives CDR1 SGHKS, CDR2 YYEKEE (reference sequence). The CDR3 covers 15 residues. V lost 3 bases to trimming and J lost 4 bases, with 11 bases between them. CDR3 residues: CASSSVATGANVLTF. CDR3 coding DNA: TGTGCCAGCAGCTCCGTGGCGACGGGGGCCAACGTCCTGACTTTC. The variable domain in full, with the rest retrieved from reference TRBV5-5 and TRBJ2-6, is DAGVTQSPTHLIKTRGQQVTLRCSPISGHKSVSWYQQVLGQGPQFIFQYYEKEERGRGNFPDRFSARQFPNYSSELNVNALLLGDSALYLCASSSVATGANVLTFGAGSRLTVL.

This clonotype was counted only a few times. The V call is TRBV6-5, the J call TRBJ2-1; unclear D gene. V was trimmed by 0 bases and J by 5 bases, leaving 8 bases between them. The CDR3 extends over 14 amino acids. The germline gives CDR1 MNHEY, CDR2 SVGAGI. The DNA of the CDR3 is TGTGCCAGCAGTTACTCACTTGCTGACAATGAGCAGTTCTTC. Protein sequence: CASSYSLADNEQFF.

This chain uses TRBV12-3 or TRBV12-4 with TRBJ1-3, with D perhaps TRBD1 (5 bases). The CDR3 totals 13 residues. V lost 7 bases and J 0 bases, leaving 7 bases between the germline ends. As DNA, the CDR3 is TGTGCCAGCAAGGGGAACTCTGGAAACACCATATATTTT. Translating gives CASKGNSGNTIYF.

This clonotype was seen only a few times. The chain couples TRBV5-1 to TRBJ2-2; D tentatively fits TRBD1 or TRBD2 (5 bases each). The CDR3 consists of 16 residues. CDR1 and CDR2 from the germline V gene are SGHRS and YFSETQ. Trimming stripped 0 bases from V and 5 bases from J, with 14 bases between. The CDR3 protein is CASSLAAGALTGELFF. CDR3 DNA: TGCGCCAGCAGCTTGGCCGCCGGGGCCCTAACCGGGGAGCTGTTTTTT.

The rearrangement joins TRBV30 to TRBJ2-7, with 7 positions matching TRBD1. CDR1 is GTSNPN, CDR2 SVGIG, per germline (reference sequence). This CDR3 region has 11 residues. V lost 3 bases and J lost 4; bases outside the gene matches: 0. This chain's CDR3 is CAWRQGYEQYF. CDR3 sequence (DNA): TGTGCCTGGAGACAGGGGTACGAGCAGTACTTC.

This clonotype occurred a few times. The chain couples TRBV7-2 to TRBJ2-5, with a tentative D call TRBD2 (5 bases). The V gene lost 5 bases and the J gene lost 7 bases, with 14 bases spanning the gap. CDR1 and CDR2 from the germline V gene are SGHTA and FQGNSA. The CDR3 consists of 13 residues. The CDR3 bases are TGTGCCAGCAGCCCCGCGGGCGCCGGGACCCAGTACTTC. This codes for CASSPAGAGTQYF.

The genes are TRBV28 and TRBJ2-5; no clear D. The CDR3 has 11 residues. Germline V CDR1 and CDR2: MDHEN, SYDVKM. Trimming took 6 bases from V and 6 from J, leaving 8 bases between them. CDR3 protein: CASSPRQTQYF. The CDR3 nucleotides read TGTGCCAGCAGCCCTAGACAGACCCAGTACTTC.

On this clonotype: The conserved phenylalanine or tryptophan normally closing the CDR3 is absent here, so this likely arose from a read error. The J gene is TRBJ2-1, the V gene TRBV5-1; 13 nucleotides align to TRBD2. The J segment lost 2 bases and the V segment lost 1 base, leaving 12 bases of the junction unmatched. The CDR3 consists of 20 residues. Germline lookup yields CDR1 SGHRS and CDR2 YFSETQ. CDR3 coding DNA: TGCGCCAGCAGCTTGACAGGGGCAAGAACTAGCGGGGGGGCCTACAATGAGCAGTTCCTC. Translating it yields CASSLTGARTSGGAYNEQFL.

The CDR3: CASSLSRLGSFTGELFF. The CDR3 coding sequence is TGTGCCAGCAGCTTATCTCGACTAGGGTCCTTCACCGGGGAGCTGTTTTTT. The chain recombines TRBV7-2 with TRBJ2-2; a possible D gene is TRBD2 (6 bases). Germline V gene sequence: CDR1 SGHTA, CDR2 FQGNSA. This CDR3 region has 17 residues. Trimming stripped 2 bases from V and 4 bases from J, with 17 bases between. The whole variable domain, filled in from reference TRBV7-2 and TRBJ2-2, reads GAGVSQSPSNKVTEKGKDVELRCDPISGHTALYWYRQSLGQGLEFLIYFQGNSAPDKSGLPSDRFSAERTGGSVSTLTIQRTQQEDSAVYLCASSLSRLGSFTGELFFGEGSRLTVL.

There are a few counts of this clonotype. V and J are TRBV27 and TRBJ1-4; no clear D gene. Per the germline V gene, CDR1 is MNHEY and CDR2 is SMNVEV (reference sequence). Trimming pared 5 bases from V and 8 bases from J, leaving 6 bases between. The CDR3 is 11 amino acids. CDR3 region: CASSHREKLFF. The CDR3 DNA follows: TGTGCCAGCAGTCACAGAGAAAAACTGTTTTTT.

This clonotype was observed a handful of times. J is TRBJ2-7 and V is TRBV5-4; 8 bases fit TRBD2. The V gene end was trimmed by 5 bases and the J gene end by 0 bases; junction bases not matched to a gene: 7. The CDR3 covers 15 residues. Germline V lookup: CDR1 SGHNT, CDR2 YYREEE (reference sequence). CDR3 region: CASSRGGGFSYEQYF. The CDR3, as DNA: TGTGCCAGCAGTCGTGGCGGGGGGTTCTCCTACGAGCAGTACTTC.

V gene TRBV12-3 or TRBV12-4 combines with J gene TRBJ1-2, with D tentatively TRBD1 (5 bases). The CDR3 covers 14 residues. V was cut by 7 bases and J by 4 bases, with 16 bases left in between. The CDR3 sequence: CASTGVAGTYGYTF. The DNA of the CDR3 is TGTGCCAGCACCGGGGTGGCAGGGACCTATGGCTACACCTTC.

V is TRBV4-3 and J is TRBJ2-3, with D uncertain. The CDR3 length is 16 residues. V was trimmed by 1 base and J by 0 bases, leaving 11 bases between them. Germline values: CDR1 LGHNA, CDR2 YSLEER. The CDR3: CASSQVRAVSTDTQYF. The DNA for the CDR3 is TGCGCCAGCAGCCAAGTCCGTGCGGTCAGCACAGATACGCAGTATTTT.

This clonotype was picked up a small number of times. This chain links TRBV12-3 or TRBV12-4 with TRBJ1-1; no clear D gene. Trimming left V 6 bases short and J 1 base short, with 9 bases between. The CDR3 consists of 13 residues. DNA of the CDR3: TGTGCCAGCAGACGCGGACGGAACACTGAAGCTTTCTTT. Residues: CASRRGRNTEAFF.

The CDR3, as DNA: TGTCCCCGGGACAGAAAAGATCAGCCCCAGCATTTT. The encoded protein is CPRDRKDQPQHF. The chain combines TRBV13 with TRBJ1-5; TRBD1 agrees at 7 bases. The CDR3 loop spans 12 amino acids. CDR1 and CDR2 from the germline V gene are PRHDT and FYEKMQ (reference sequence).

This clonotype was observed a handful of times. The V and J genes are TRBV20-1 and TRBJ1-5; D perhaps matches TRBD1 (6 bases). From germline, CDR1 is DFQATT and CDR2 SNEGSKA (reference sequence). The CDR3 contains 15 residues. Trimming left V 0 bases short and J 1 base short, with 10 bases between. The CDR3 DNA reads TGCAGTGCTAGAGATCTGCAGGGGAGCAATCAGCCCCAGCATTTT. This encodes CSARDLQGSNQPQHF.

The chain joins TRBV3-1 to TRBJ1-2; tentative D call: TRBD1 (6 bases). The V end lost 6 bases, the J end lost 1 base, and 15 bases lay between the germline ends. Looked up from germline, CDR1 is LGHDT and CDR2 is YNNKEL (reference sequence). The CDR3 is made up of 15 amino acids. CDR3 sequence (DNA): TGTGCCAGCAGTCGCAGGGGAGGCATTAACTATGGCTACACCTTC. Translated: CASSRRGGINYGYTF.

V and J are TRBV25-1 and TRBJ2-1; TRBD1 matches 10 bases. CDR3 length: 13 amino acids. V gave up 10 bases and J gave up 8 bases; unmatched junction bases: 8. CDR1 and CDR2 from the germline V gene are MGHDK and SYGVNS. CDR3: CATSGTGAYEQFF. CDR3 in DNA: TGTGCCACCTCCGGGACAGGGGCTTATGAGCAGTTCTTC.

CDR3 sequence: CASSFEGSTDTQYF. CDR3 bases: TGCGCCAGCAGCTTCGAAGGGAGCACAGATACGCAGTATTTT. The gene calls are TRBV5-1 and TRBJ2-3; D ambiguous. Germline-derived CDR1 and CDR2 are SGHRS and YFSETQ. This CDR3 contains 14 residues. The ends were cut back, 2 bases at V and 0 bases at J, with 7 bases in the middle. The full variable domain, rest sourced from reference TRBV5-1 and TRBJ2-3, is KAGVTQTPRYLIKTRGQQVTLSCSPISGHRSVSWYQQTPGQGLQFLFEYFSETQRNKGNFPGRFSGRQFSNSRSEMNVSTLELGDSALYLCASSFEGSTDTQYFGPGTRLTVL.

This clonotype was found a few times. In nucleotides, the CDR3 is TGTGCCAGCACCCGTCCCCGGAGAGGCGAGCAGTACGTC. As protein: CASTRPRRGEQYV. The gene calls are TRBV21-1 and TRBJ2-7; the table gives TRBD1 as D, unverified against the DNA. TRBV21-1 is shown as a pseudogene. The CDR3 covers 13 residues.

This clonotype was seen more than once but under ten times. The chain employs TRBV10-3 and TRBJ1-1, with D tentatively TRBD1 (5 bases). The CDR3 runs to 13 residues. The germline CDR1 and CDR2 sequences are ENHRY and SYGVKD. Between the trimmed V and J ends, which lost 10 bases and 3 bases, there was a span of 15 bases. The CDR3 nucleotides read TGTGCCACCAGCGGGACCGGGGACACTGAAGCTTTCTTT. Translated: CATSGTGDTEAFF.

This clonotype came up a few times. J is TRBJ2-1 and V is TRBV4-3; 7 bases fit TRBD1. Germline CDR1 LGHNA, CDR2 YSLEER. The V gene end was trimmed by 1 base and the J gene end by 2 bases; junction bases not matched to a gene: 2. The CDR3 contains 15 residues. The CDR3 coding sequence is TGCGCCAGCAGCCAAGCGGACAGGCCCTACAATGAGCAGTTCTTC. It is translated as CASSQADRPYNEQFF.

CDR3 sequence reads: CASLRNTGELFF. CDR3 in DNA: TGTGCCAGCTTAAGGAACACCGGGGAGCTGTTTTTT. This chain uses TRBV18 with TRBJ2-2; D is unresolved. Germline V lookup: CDR1 KGHSH, CDR2 LQKENI. This CDR3 has 12 residues. Trimming pared 7 bases from V and 1 base from J, leaving 4 bases between.